Sequencing of this TCR beta chain was carried out in a study of vaccination and CD4 T cells after COVID-19. Study summary: Sampling post-COVID took place a median around 91 days after diagnosis (range 35 to 161).

A word on this clonotype: The antigen remains undetermined.

The ends were cut back, 3 bases at V and 7 bases at J, with 16 bases in the middle. This CDR3 comprises 16 residues. CDR1 and CDR2 from the germline V gene are KGHSH and LQKENI. An Oncomine TCR Beta short-read assay was used to sequence the DNA from cultured CD4+ T cells. TCRdb reanalysed the PCR reads using MiXCR and keeps one entry per CDR3 protein. The sample yields around 16,000 distinct CDR3 sequences, about two fifths seen once. Indicated treatment: approximately 10-day PBMC culture with coronavirus spike peptide pools or control peptides (ViraFEST assay). The sample was CD4+ T cells from blood, cultured in vitro, taken after SARS-CoV-2 vaccination. The source of this sequence is a human donor who had recovered from COVID-19. The chain couples TRBV18 to TRBJ1-6; D may be TRBD1 (6 bases). CDR3 nucleotides: TGTGCCAGCTCACCTCGACAGGCTGGGTCCAATTCACCCCTCCACTTT. Encoded protein: CASSPRQAGSNSPLHF.